The clone carrying this T cell receptor (beta chain) was recorded at least ten times. The data were obtained in a study of T cells in Graves' hyperthyroidism and ophthalmopathy. This CDR3 is built from 15 residues. Germline loops: CDR1 MNHNS, CDR2 SASEGT. The J segment lost 7 bases and the V segment lost 1 base, leaving 3 bases of the junction unmatched. Using RNA transcripts as the source, TCR beta CDR3 regions were amplified. HTBI primers were used for first-round RT-PCR of the TCR CDR3. MiXCR, applied by TCRdb to the multiplex PCR reads, yields one record per CDR3 protein. This sample has 300,000 to 400,000 distinct CDR3 sequences, with approximately 18% found just once.

The chain combines TRBV6-1 with TRBJ2-1; 11 bases are a match to TRBD2. The sequence derives from a woman aged 45-65 years with Graves' hyperthyroidism. Input material: blood. Here the CDR3 reads CASSEGSGGANEQFF. CDR3 bases: TGTGCCAGCAGTGAAGGTAGCGGGGGGGCGAATGAGCAGTTCTTC.